The clone carrying this TCR beta chain was recorded a few times. Its antigen is unidentified. In the source study's methods: Clinicopathological groups supplied CDR3 differences that were used to build a distant-metastasis classifier for papillary thyroid cancer. From the PCR reads, TCRdb re-called clones with MiXCR. TCRdb's processing, not the study's, gives the V and J calls here. The table has roughly 24,000 clones, 20% to 25% seen once. The data derive from a study of metastatic and nonmetastatic thyroid tumors. Study-level information: Repertoires from blood and tumor or nodule tissue of malignant and benign thyroid patients were compared.

Study outcomes and limitations: Reported TCR beta diversity, measured in blood and tumor, was significantly higher for malignant thyroid tumors than for benign nodules.

Trimming stripped 3 bases from V and 5 bases from J, with 19 bases between. The CDR3 consists of 15 residues. Germline assignment: CDR1 GTSNPN and CDR2 SVGIG (reference sequence). Each patient came to thyroid surgery without any prior treatment (of any kind). The receptor's source is a male donor with papillary thyroid cancer or a benign thyroid nodule (not recorded which). Some clones in this sample may be carry-over from other donors' samples. The chain is built from TRBV30 and TRBJ1-2, with D maybe TRBD1 (6 bases). Sequencing used blood. The CDR3 region is CAWSASTGAWYGYTF. In nucleotides, the CDR3 is TGTGCCTGGAGCGCCTCCACGGGGGCGTGGTATGGCTACACCTTC. Complete variable domain (other parts from reference TRBV30 and TRBJ1-2): SQTIHQWPATLVQPVGSPLSLECTVEGTSNPNLYWYRQAAGRGLQLLFYSVGIGQISSEVPQNLSASRPQDRQFILSSKKLLLSDSGFYLCAWSASTGAWYGYTFGSGTRLTVV.